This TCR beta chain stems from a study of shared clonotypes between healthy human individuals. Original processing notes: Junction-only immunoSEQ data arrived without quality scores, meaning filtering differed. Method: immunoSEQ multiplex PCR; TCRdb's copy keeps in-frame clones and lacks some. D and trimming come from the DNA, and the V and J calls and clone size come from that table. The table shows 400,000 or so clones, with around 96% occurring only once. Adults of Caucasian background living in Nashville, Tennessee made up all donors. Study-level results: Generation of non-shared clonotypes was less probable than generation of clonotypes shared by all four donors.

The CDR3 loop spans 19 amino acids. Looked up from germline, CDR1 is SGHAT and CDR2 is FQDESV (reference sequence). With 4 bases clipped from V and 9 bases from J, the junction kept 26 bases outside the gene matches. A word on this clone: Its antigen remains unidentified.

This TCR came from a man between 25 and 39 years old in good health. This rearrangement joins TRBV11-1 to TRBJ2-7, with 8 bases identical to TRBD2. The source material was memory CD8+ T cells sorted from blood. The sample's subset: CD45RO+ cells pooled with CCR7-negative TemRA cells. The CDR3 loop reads CASSSPGTVGREAPRRQYF. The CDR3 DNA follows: TGTGCCAGCAGCTCCCCCGGGACGGTGGGGCGGGAGGCCCCCCGTCGGCAGTACTTC.